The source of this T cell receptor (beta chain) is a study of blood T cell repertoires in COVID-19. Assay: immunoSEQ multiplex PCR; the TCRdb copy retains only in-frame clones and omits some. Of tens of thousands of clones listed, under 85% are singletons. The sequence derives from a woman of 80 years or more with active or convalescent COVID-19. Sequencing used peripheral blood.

The CDR3 sequence is CASSLAQGMGAEAFF. CDR3 bases: TGCGCCAGCAGCTTGGCTCAGGGGATGGGCGCTGAAGCTTTCTTT. This chain joins TRBV5-1 and TRBJ1-1, with D perhaps TRBD1 (6 bases). The CDR3 has 15 residues. V was cut by 0 bases and J by 6 bases, with 15 bases left in between. Germline CDR1 reads SGHRS; CDR2 reads YFSETQ.